This T cell receptor (beta chain) emerged from a study of blood T cell repertoires in COVID-19. Study at large: The origin of the acute and convalescent COVID-19 samples was the United States, Italy and Spain.

V gave up 0 bases and J gave up 9 bases; unmatched junction bases: 5. The CDR3 sequence is 15 residues long. Germline values: CDR1 SGHNT, CDR2 YYREEE (reference sequence). The repertoire was sequenced with immunoSEQ multiplex PCR; TCRdb's copy has only in-frame clones and lacks some. The sample records 90,000 to 120,000 clones, roughly nine tenths being singletons. The sequence came from a man in his forties or fifties with active or convalescent COVID-19. The material sequenced was peripheral blood. The V gene is TRBV5-4, the J gene TRBJ2-7; 14 bases map to TRBD2. CDR3 sequence: CASSLAGTSGSGQYF. As DNA, the CDR3 is TGTGCCAGCAGCTTGGCCGGGACTAGCGGGAGCGGGCAGTACTTC.